This T cell receptor beta chain was sequenced in a study of cytomegalovirus exposure and HLA in healthy donors. Notes on the study in general: Within a later analysis, the majority of CMV-associated TCR beta chains appeared HLA-restricted. Per a prior analysis, the majority of TCR beta V segments were productive roughly 87% or roughly 30% of the time. DRB1 had the most TCR associations and HLA-C the fewest, a later analysis found, with rates varying by HLA locus. Follow-up analysis seemed to connect common viral pathogens with several of the most significant clusters identified.

Trimming took 2 bases from V and 3 from J, leaving 10 bases between them. Germline loops: CDR1 KGHSH, CDR2 LQKENI. The CDR3 runs to 14 residues. Comment on this clone: Its matching antigen is unknown.

Amplification used 60 Vbeta primers and 13 Jbeta primers. The assay was immunoSEQ multiplex PCR, and TCRdb's table has in-frame clones only and misses some. The table records approximately 100,000 clones, about two thirds of them present only once. Sequences were obtained from PBMCs. This receptor was identified in a woman in her 70s in good health and CMV-seropositive. The J gene is TRBJ1-1, the V gene TRBV18; TRBD1 might be the D (5 bases). The CDR3 region is CASSPTGGDTEAFF. DNA for the CDR3: TGTGCCAGCTCACCAACTGGAGGGGACACTGAAGCTTTCTTT.